This entry lists 16 T cell receptor beta chains sequenced from one sample in a study of human T cells and chemical hapten exposure. TCRdb passed the RACE reads through MiXCR, listing each CDR3 protein once. The repertoire holds nearly 350,000 distinct CDR3 sequences, roughly 6.9% seen once, with 7.5% to 9% in the top ten. Time point specified: patch test 1, 2 weeks after DPC sensitization. The sample's treatment: therapeutic diphenylcyclopropenone sensitization with weekly scalp DPC. Sequenced material: whole blood, taken in connection with sensitization to the hapten diphenylcyclopropenone (DPC). The receptors come from a young woman with alopecia areata. Some clones in this sample may be carry-over from other donors' samples.

In this sample, this clonotype turned up many times. V and J are TRBV5-1 and TRBJ2-7; 12 nucleotides agree with TRBD2. This CDR3 is 14 amino acids long. Trimming at V came to 4 bases and at J to 5 bases, leaving 4 bases not matched to a gene. Germline loops: CDR1 SGHRS, CDR2 YFSETQ. The CDR3 sequence: CASSASSGGDEQYF. The CDR3 DNA is TGCGCCAGCAGCGCTTCTAGCGGGGGGGACGAGCAGTACTTC.

The rearrangement joins TRBV27 to TRBJ1-1, with 7 bases lining up with TRBD1. Germline V lookup: CDR1 MNHEY, CDR2 SMNVEV (reference sequence). With 6 bases clipped from V and 0 bases from J, the junction kept 4 bases outside the gene matches. The CDR3 is 14 residues long. The CDR3: CASRKGQLNTEAFF. CDR3 bases: TGTGCCAGCAGAAAGGGACAGTTGAACACTGAAGCTTTCTTT.

This clonotype was seen ten or more times. V and J are TRBV6-2 or TRBV6-3 and TRBJ2-7; 9 nucleotides align to TRBD2. The J segment lost 3 bases and the V segment lost 2 bases, leaving 8 bases of the junction unmatched. Germline V gives CDR1 MNHEY, CDR2 SVGEGT. CDR3 length: 16 residues. CDR3 loop: CASSYGFSGGHYEQYF. The CDR3 DNA reads as TGTGCCAGCAGTTACGGATTTAGCGGGGGACACTACGAGCAGTACTTC.

This clonotype was seen a few times. The chain carries TRBV12-3 or TRBV12-4 and TRBJ1-1; maybe TRBD1 (6 bases). V lost 5 bases and J 7 bases, leaving 23 bases between the germline ends. CDR3 length equals 16 residues. CDR3 bases: TGTGCCAGCAGTGGGGGGGCGTTGGGCAGCACGGTTGAAGCTTTCTTT. Translating it yields CASSGGALGSTVEAFF.

Only a few counts were recorded for this clonotype. The V call is TRBV6-2 or TRBV6-3, the J call TRBJ2-1; TRBD2 might be the D (7 bases). CDR3 length: 17 amino acids. Per germline, CDR1 MNHEY and CDR2 SVGEGT. V shed 0 bases and J shed 3 bases, with 15 bases lying between them. Here the CDR3 DNA reads TGTGCCAGCAGTTACTCGGGGGACGGGGGGCACTACAATGAGCAGTTCTTC. This encodes CASSYSGDGGHYNEQFF.

This clonotype was observed a few times. The rearrangement links TRBV20-1 to TRBJ1-3, with D unclear. V lost 0 bases and J 4 bases, leaving 10 bases between the germline ends. This CDR3 spans 14 amino acids. CDR1 and CDR2 (germline): DFQATT, SNEGSKA (reference sequence). DNA for the CDR3: TGCAGTGCTAGAGATCTCAGGATAGGAAACACCATATATTTT. Its protein product is CSARDLRIGNTIYF.

This clonotype has a handful of counts. The chain joins TRBV12-5 to TRBJ1-5; D unclear. The CDR3 totals 14 residues. The germline CDR1 and CDR2 sequences are LGHNT and FRNRAP. Trimming removed 7 bases at V and 0 bases at J, with 10 bases between. The CDR3, as DNA: TGTGCTAGTGTTGAACGGGTTAGCAATCAGCCCCAGCATTTT. Its protein product is CASVERVSNQPQHF.

In this sample, this clonotype turned up many times. This sequence joins TRBV4-1 and TRBJ2-3, with 11 bases matching TRBD2. In germline, CDR1 is MGHRA, CDR2 YSYEKL. This CDR3 spans 20 amino acids. Trimming at V came to 0 bases and at J to 4 bases, leaving 15 bases not matched to a gene. CDR3 in DNA: TGCGCCAGCAGCCAAGATATTAGGGCTAGCGGGGGGCGAACCTCAGATACGCAGTATTTT. Encoded protein: CASSQDIRASGGRTSDTQYF.

Ten or more counts support this clonotype. The gene calls are TRBV28 and TRBJ2-3; D unclear. Per germline, CDR1 MDHEN and CDR2 SYDVKM. V was pared by 7 bases and J by 2 bases, with 13 bases between. The CDR3 spans 14 residues. Written as DNA, the CDR3 is TGTGCCAGCATGGGAACTGGATACACAGATACGCAGTATTTT. Protein product: CASMGTGYTDTQYF. The full variable domain, rest sourced from reference TRBV28 and TRBJ2-3, is DVKVTQSSRYLVKRTGEKVFLECVQDMDHENMFWYRQDPGLGLRLIYFSYDVKMKEKGDIPEGYSVSREKKERFSLILESASTNQTSMYLCASMGTGYTDTQYFGPGTRLTVL.

At least ten counts were recorded for this clonotype. The J gene is TRBJ2-5, the V gene TRBV13; D is tentatively TRBD1 or TRBD2 (5 bases each). The CDR3 is 13 amino acids. Germline V lookup: CDR1 PRHDT, CDR2 FYEKMQ (reference sequence). Trimming shortened V by 4 bases and J by 4 bases, and 10 bases separated the two germline ends. CDR3: CASSSPGRETQYF. The CDR3 region has the DNA TGTGCCAGCAGCTCCCCGGGGCGAGAGACCCAGTACTTC.

For this clonotype: A much bigger clone sits one base away, suggesting this may be a read error. The V call is TRBV24-1, the J call TRBJ2-3, with D possibly being TRBD2 (5 bases). The CDR3 is 15 amino acids. CDR1 is KGHDR, CDR2 SFDVKD, per germline. CDR3: CATIDPRTAPDKQYF. In nucleotides, the CDR3 is TGTGCCACCATTGATCCCCGGACTGCCCCAGACAAGCAGTATTTT.

This clonotype has a handful of counts. This sequence joins TRBV12-3 or TRBV12-4 and TRBJ1-5, with D unresolved. The CDR3 totals 13 residues. V lost 6 bases and J lost 7, with 13 bases in between. The CDR3 spells CASSPRLEQPQHF. CDR3 coding DNA: TGTGCCAGCAGCCCCCGGTTGGAGCAGCCCCAGCATTTT.

This clonotype was picked up many times. The CDR3, as DNA: TGTGCCAGCAGCTTGTTTCGGGGCGCAGATACGCAGTATTTT. Its protein product is CASSLFRGADTQYF. This sequence joins TRBV5-6 and TRBJ2-3; tentatively, D is TRBD1 or TRBD2 (5 bases each). V lost 1 base and J lost 4, with 10 bases in between. Per the germline V gene, CDR1 is SGHDT and CDR2 is YYEEEE. CDR3 length: 14 amino acids. The whole variable domain, filled in from reference TRBV5-6 and TRBJ2-3, reads DAGVTQSPTHLIKTRGQQVTLRCSPKSGHDTVSWYQQALGQGPQFIFQYYEEEERQRGNFPDRFSGHQFPNYSSELNVNALLLGDSALYLCASSLFRGADTQYFGPGTRLTVL.

V is TRBV27 and J is TRBJ2-7; D might be TRBD2 (5 bases). Germline CDR1 and CDR2: MNHEY and SMNVEV (reference sequence). This CDR3 is built from 11 residues. Trimming cost V 5 bases and J 11 bases, with 13 bases left between them. CDR3 residues: CASSEGAEEYF. In DNA, the CDR3 is TGTGCCAGCAGTGAAGGAGCGGAGGAGTACTTC.

This clonotype has just a few counts. The chain employs TRBV12-3 or TRBV12-4 and TRBJ2-3, with 8 bases lining up with TRBD2. There are 18 residues in the CDR3. V lost 4 bases to trimming and J lost 3 bases; unmatched junction nucleotides: 15. The CDR3 sequence is CASSSPQGTSKSTDTQYF. The DNA of the CDR3 is TGTGCCAGCAGTTCTCCGCAGGGGACTAGTAAATCGACAGATACGCAGTATTTT.

The sample holds a few counts of this clonotype. J is TRBJ1-1 and V is TRBV29-1, with 7 bases identical to TRBD1. This CDR3 is built from 16 residues. CDR1 SQVTM and CDR2 ANQGSEA come from the germline V gene. J was trimmed by 0 bases and V by 4 bases; bases with no gene match: 11. CDR3 DNA sequence: TGCAGCGTTGTAGAGCAGGGACAGAGTATGAACACTGAAGCTTTCTTT. This translates into CSVVEQGQSMNTEAFF.